This T cell receptor beta chain came from a study of cytomegalovirus exposure and HLA in healthy donors. Study information: Drawn from HLA-typed donors, about 85 million unique TCRs were held in an early data release. Study-wide results and caveats: Earlier analysis yielded a pattern in which most TCR beta V segments were productive about 90% or about 30% of the time. TCR beta V- and J-gene trimming, according to a later analysis, was linked to a missense DCLRE1C variant.

V was shortened by 5 bases and J by 3 bases, with 13 bases between the two germline ends. The CDR3 contains 15 residues. Germline assignment: CDR1 SGHVS and CDR2 FNYEAQ. It was with 60 Vbeta and 13 Jbeta primers that the PCR ran. Only in-frame clones appear in the TCRdb table, and some are missing; sequencing was by immunoSEQ multiplex PCR. This table holds under 250,000 clones, 70% to 80% found once. In the case of this clone: Its antigen is unknown.

Sequenced material: PBMCs. This TCR derives from a woman aged 25 to 39 in good health and CMV-seropositive. The chain recombines TRBV7-6 with TRBJ1-4, with D possibly TRBD1 on 6 matching bases. CDR3 coding DNA: TGTGCCAGCAGCCTACAGGGTCAGGCTAATGAAAAACTGTTTTTT. This sequence encodes CASSLQGQANEKLFF.